This T cell receptor (beta chain) was observed in a study of T cell responses to AZD1222 COVID-19 vaccine. Study-level background: Recipients boosted at about 4 weeks or about 12 weeks are pooled.

General study results and limits: Researchers report vaccine-associated CD4 TCRs spanning spike, with dominance at 160-218 and 743-854. Receipt of two AZD1222 doses was followed by a rise in Spike-specific TCR breadth and depth.

The data were produced by immunoSEQ multiplex PCR, yet TCRdb's version contains in-frame clones alone and is incomplete. Seen here are some 140,000 clones, roughly 80% observed once, and the top ten hold 4.1%. In the case of this clone: Its target is not known.

The origin of this receptor is an adult in good health. The sequencing here drew on peripheral blood, taken on day 0 of AZD1222 vaccination.

CDR3 nucleotide sequence: TGTGCCAGCAGTTTTTCAGGCCTATACGAGCAGTACTTC. Its translation is CASSFSGLYEQYF. The gene calls are TRBV12-3 or TRBV12-4 and TRBJ2-7; D is undetermined. V gave up 3 bases and J gave up 4 bases, with 10 bases separating them. This CDR3 region has 13 residues.